Listed below are T cell receptor beta chains from one sample, sequenced in a study of PD-1 blockade in classical Hodgkin lymphoma. TCRdb's copy holds only in-frame clones and misses some; the assay was immunoSEQ multiplex PCR. There are roughly 50,000 clones in the sample; roughly 86% occur only once, and approximately 6.8% lies in the top ten. The sequences come from peripheral blood mononuclear cells (PBMCs), collected before the fourth cycle of nivolumab. All receptors derive from a human donor with classical Hodgkin lymphoma. Each CDR3 is given with its conserved first and last residue. D genes are given only for firm matches. Size tells how often a clone was seen (once, few, many) or the class of an expanded clone, and some rows leave it out.

>-|14|TRBJ1-5|TRBV25-1|-
TGTGCCAGCAGTGAGTTGGGGGGCAATCAGCCCCAGCATTTT
CASSELGGNQPQHF
>TRBD2|15|TRBJ2-7|TRBV5-1|-
TGCGCCAGCAGCGCCGGGGGGGCCCTGACCTACGAGCAGTACTTC
CASSAGGALTYEQYF
>-|12|TRBJ1-4|TRBV21-1|-
TGTGCCAGCATTCTGGGAAATGAAAAACTGTTTTTT
CASILGNEKLFF
>-|10|TRBJ1-2|TRBV9|-
TGTGCCAGCAGCGGCGGGGGCTACACCTTC
CASSGGGYTF
>-|13|TRBJ1-5|TRBV6-5|-
TGTGCCAGCCGAGCAGCGAGGAATCAGCCCCAGCATTTT
CASRAARNQPQHF
>-|14|TRBJ2-7|TRBV4-3|-
TGCGCCAGCAGCCTGGGACCAGTCTCCTACGAGCAGTACTTC
CASSLGPVSYEQYF
>-|12|TRBJ2-7|TRBV6-1|-
TGTGCCAGCGCTGCCCAGGGCTACGAGCAGTACTTC
CASAAQGYEQYF
>-|14|TRBJ2-5|TRBV6-5|few
TGTGCCAGCAGTTACCGGCAGGGTGGCGAGACCCAGTACTTC
CASSYRQGGETQYF
>-|15|TRBJ2-3|TRBV6-5|-
TGTGCCAGCAGTTACGTTCGGGGGAGCACAGATACGCAGTATTTT
CASSYVRGSTDTQYF
>-|14|TRBJ2-7|TRBV25-1|once
TGTGCCAGCAGTGAAGCCGAGAATCCCTACGAGCAGTACTTC
CASSEAENPYEQYF
>-|17|TRBJ2-1|TRBV28|-
TGTGCCAGCAGTTTAGCCCCTAGGACAGCATACAATGATGGGCAGTTCTTC
CASSLAPRTAYNDGQFF
>-|13|TRBJ1-2|TRBV21-1|-
TGTGCCAGCAGCCGGGAAGGGGGGGCGCGCTACACCTTC
CASSREGGARYTF
>TRBD1|15|TRBJ1-4|TRBV19|-
TGTACCAGTAGTTCCTACAGGGGAGCCCGAGAAAAACTGTTTTTT
CTSSSYRGAREKLFF
>-|15|TRBJ2-2|TRBV4-3|-
TGCGCCAGCAGCCAAGAAGGGATAGCGACCGGGGAGCTGTTTTTT
CASSQEGIATGELFF
>-|16|TRBJ2-6|TRBV7-7|-
TGTGCCAGCAGACAAACCCAAGCGTCCGGGGCCAACGTCCTGACTTTC
CASRQTQASGANVLTF
>TRBD1|17|TRBJ2-2|TRBV7-3|-
TGTGCCAGCAGCGCTAGGACAGGGGGCGCGGGCGCCGGGGAGCTGTTTTTT
CASSARTGGAGAGELFF
>-|14|TRBJ1-1|TRBV9|-
TGTGCCAGCAGCGCGACGGGCGTAAACACTGAAGCTTTCTTT
CASSATGVNTEAFF
>-|14|TRBJ2-5|TRBV6-4|-
TGTGCCAGCTACGTTACAGGGTACCAAGAGACCCAGTACTTC
CASYVTGYQETQYF
>TRBD2|18|TRBJ2-2|TRBV19|-
TGTGCCAGTAGTATAGCATCGGCGGGGGGCGCGAACACCGGGGAGCTGTTTTTT
CASSIASAGGANTGELFF
>TRBD2|19|TRBJ2-1|TRBV29-1|-
TGCAGCGTTGATAGGGGGGACAGGCCATTGACTAGCGGGAGTAATGAGCAGTTCTTC
CSVDRGDRPLTSGSNEQFF
>-|13|TRBJ1-2|TRBV5-5|-
TGTGCCAGCAGCTCGCACGGGGTTAATGGCTACACCTTC
CASSSHGVNGYTF
>-|13|TRBJ1-2|TRBV6-1|-
TGTGCCAGCGTACGACAGCCCGGCTATGGCTACACCTTC
CASVRQPGYGYTF
>-|15|TRBJ1-2|TRBV28|few
TGTGCCAGCAGTTTAGGGCAGGGAGTTTACTATGGCTACACCTTC
CASSLGQGVYYGYTF
>TRBD2|17|TRBJ2-3|TRBV5-4|-
TGTGCCAGCAGCCCACAAGGGACTAGCGGGGGCACAGATACGCAGTATTTT
CASSPQGTSGGTDTQYF
>-|15|TRBJ2-5|TRBV4-2|once
TGTGCCAGCAGCTTGGTGGACCGGGACTCTGGGACCCAGTACTTC
CASSLVDRDSGTQYF
>TRBD1|13|TRBJ1-1|TRBV29-1|-
TGCAGCGCCAGAGACAGGGCGAGGACTGAAGCTTTCTTT
CSARDRARTEAFF
>-|19|TRBJ1-5|TRBV28|-
TGTGCCAGCAGTTTATCTCTCGGGCAGGGGAAGCCTCAGGGTCAGCCCCAGCATTTT
CASSLSLGQGKPQGQPQHF
>-|14|TRBJ2-7|TRBV7-6|-
TGTGCCAGCAGCGGCAGGGTAGCTTCCTACGAGCAGTACTTC
CASSGRVASYEQYF
>-|12|TRBJ1-1|TRBV29-1|-
TGCAGCGTTAAGGGGGTAGGCACTGAAGCTTTCTTT
CSVKGVGTEAFF
>TRBD1|17|TRBJ1-2|TRBV5-8|-
TGTGCCAGCAGCTTGGAGGTCCCCCAGACAGGGGGCCATGGCTACACCTTC
CASSLEVPQTGGHGYTF
>-|14|TRBJ2-1|TRBV2|-
TGTGCCAGCAGTGAGCTAACCGGTTACAATGAGCAGTTCTTC
CASSELTGYNEQFF
>-|14|TRBJ1-5|TRBV6-1|-
TGTGCCAGCAGTGTTGGCAGGGTCAATCAGCCCCAGCATTTT
CASSVGRVNQPQHF
>-|16|TRBJ1-1|TRBV4-1|-
TGCGCCAGCAGCCAAGATCCTCATGACTCCAACACTGAAGCTTTCTTT
CASSQDPHDSNTEAFF
>-|16|TRBJ1-5|TRBV7-2|-
TGTGCCAGCAGCTCGCCCGCGGGGGGGGGCAATCAGCCCCAGCATTTT
CASSSPAGGGNQPQHF
>TRBD2|15|TRBJ2-1|TRBV10-1|-
TGCGCCAGCAGTCCGGGGGTAGCGGGATACAATGAGCAGTTCTTC
CASSPGVAGYNEQFF
>-|14|TRBJ1-2|TRBV7-2|-
TGTGCCAGCAGCTTAGAGCTGAAGGGCTATGGCTACACCTTC
CASSLELKGYGYTF
>-|16|TRBJ2-1|TRBV10-3|-
TGTGCCATCAGTGAGACTGGGGCTCCCCTTTACAATGAGCAGTTCTTC
CAISETGAPLYNEQFF
>-|12|TRBJ2-7|TRBV14|-
TGTGCCAGCAGCAGGTCCCCTTCCGAGCAGTACTTC
CASSRSPSEQYF
>TRBD2|15|TRBJ2-1|TRBV9|-
TGTGCCAGCAGCGAGGTACTAGCGGGAAACAATGAGCAGTTCTTC
CASSEVLAGNNEQFF
>-|14|TRBJ1-1|TRBV7-2|-
TGTGCCAGCAGCTCCCACCCGGAGAGCACTGAAGCTTTCTTT
CASSSHPESTEAFF
>TRBD1|16|TRBJ2-5|TRBV7-2|-
TGTGCCAGCAGCCTAATCGCCAACAGGGGATTAGAGACCCAGTACTTC
CASSLIANRGLETQYF
>-|12|TRBJ2-7|TRBV28|-
TGTGCCAGCAGTCCACAATTCTACGAGCAGTACTTC
CASSPQFYEQYF
>-|13|TRBJ2-1|TRBV18|-
TGTGCCAGCTCACTTTACCTCTACAATGAGCAGTTCTTC
CASSLYLYNEQFF
>TRBD2|17|TRBJ2-7|TRBV4-3|-
TGCGCCAGCAGCCAGGGCAGACTAGCGGGGGGTTCCTACGAGCAGTACTTC
CASSQGRLAGGSYEQYF
>-|13|TRBJ2-3|TRBV27|-
TGTGCCAGCAGTTTGGCAGGGCCAGATACGCAGTATTTT
CASSLAGPDTQYF
>TRBD1|15|TRBJ2-6|TRBV19|-
TGTGCCAGTAGTATAACAGGGGCCGGGGCCAACGTCCTGACTTTC
CASSITGAGANVLTF
>-|14|TRBJ1-1|TRBV19|-
TGTGCCAGTAGTAACGGGTTACATAACACTGAAGCTTTCTTT
CASSNGLHNTEAFF
>-|15|TRBJ2-3|TRBV27|-
TGTGCCAGCAGTCCCGAAGGGGCAAGCACAGATACGCAGTATTTT
CASSPEGASTDTQYF
>-|13|TRBJ2-1|TRBV5-4|-
TGTGCCAGCCTTGACAGGAACTACAATGAGCAGTTCTTC
CASLDRNYNEQFF
>TRBD2|16|TRBJ2-1|TRBV4-2|-
TGTGCCAGCAGCCAAGAATCTGGGACTAGCGACAATGAGCAGTTCTTC
CASSQESGTSDNEQFF